These 21 T cell receptor beta chains came from one sample sequenced in a study of human T cells and chemical hapten exposure. The time point is: patch test 2, 6 weeks after DPC sensitization. Treatment defined: therapeutic diphenylcyclopropenone sensitization with weekly scalp DPC. TCRdb analysed the RACE reads with MiXCR anew, one entry per CDR3 protein. The repertoire holds about 73,000 distinct CDR3 sequences, with 6.5% to 10% as singletons. Here the sequenced sample was whole blood, taken in connection with sensitization to the hapten diphenylcyclopropenone (DPC). These receptor sequences come from a woman in her fifties or sixties with alopecia areata. Some clones in this sample may be carry-over from other donors' samples.

This clonotype turned up a few times. V and J are TRBV28 and TRBJ2-7; 8 bases align to TRBD2. The CDR3 has 14 residues. V was pared by 5 bases and J by 2 bases, with 5 bases of the junction left unmatched. Germline loops: CDR1 MDHEN, CDR2 SYDVKM. Written as DNA, the CDR3 is TGTGCCAGCAGTAGCGGGAGTCCCCCCTACGAGCAGTACTTC. This sequence encodes CASSSGSPPYEQYF.

The chain links TRBV10-3 to TRBJ2-3; 14 nucleotides match TRBD2. The CDR3 is made up of 17 amino acids. CDR1 is ENHRY and CDR2 is SYGVKD in the germline V gene. J was trimmed by 2 bases and V by 3 bases; bases with no gene match: 4. CDR3 in DNA: TGTGCCATCAGTGATCGGACTAGCGGGAGGAACACAGATACGCAGTATTTT. Residues: CAISDRTSGRNTDTQYF.

This clonotype was recorded at least ten times. V and J are TRBV3-1 and TRBJ1-5; D unresolved. This CDR3 contains 15 residues. Germline-derived CDR1 and CDR2 are LGHDT and YNNKEL (reference sequence). Trimming took off 1 base at V and 3 bases at J, with 10 bases between the two ends. CDR3 DNA sequence: TGTGCCAGCAGCCAAGGGGAAGGGTCCAATCAGCCCCAGCATTTT. Amino acid sequence: CASSQGEGSNQPQHF. Filled out from reference TRBV3-1 and TRBJ1-5, the complete variable domain reads DTAVSQTPKYLVTQMGNDKSIKCEQNLGHDTMYWYKQDSKKFLKIMFSYNNKELIINETVPNRFSPKSPDKAHLNLHINSLELGDSAVYFCASSQGEGSNQPQHFGDGTRLSIL.

This chain connects TRBV4-1 to TRBJ1-6; 9 bases line up with TRBD1. The CDR3 length is 15 residues. Germline assignment: CDR1 MGHRA and CDR2 YSYEKL. The V and J ends lost 3 bases and 6 bases, in that order; junction bases with no gene match: 3. CDR3 nucleotides: TGCGCCAGCAGCCACTGGGGACAGGGTAATTCACCCCTCCACTTT. Translating it yields CASSHWGQGNSPLHF.

This clonotype was picked up a small number of times. The chain uses TRBV3-1 and TRBJ2-1, with 12 nucleotides matching TRBD2. After removal of 3 bases from V and 8 bases from J, the junction contained 5 bases not matched to a gene. The CDR3 consists of 15 residues. Germline V CDR1 and CDR2: LGHDT, YNNKEL (reference sequence). The CDR3, as DNA: TGTGCCAGCAGCCACCTAGCGGGAGGGAAGGATGAGCAGTTCTTC. Translating it yields CASSHLAGGKDEQFF.

The genes are TRBV6-5 and TRBJ2-7; D ambiguous. Germline V gene lookup returns CDR1 MNHEY and CDR2 SVGAGI. Trimming took 4 bases from V and 1 from J, leaving 14 bases between them. The CDR3 contains 15 residues. The CDR3 loop reads CASSSSMRLSYEQYF. The CDR3 DNA reads TGTGCCAGCAGTTCCTCAATGCGGCTTTCCTACGAGCAGTACTTC.

This chain connects TRBV4-2 to TRBJ2-5; D remains ambiguous. CDR3 size: 11 residues. Looked up from germline, CDR1 is LGHNA and CDR2 is YNFKEQ. V lost 3 bases and J 5 bases, leaving 4 bases between the germline ends. This CDR3 is CASSHSETQYF. The CDR3 DNA is TGTGCCAGCAGCCATAGTGAGACCCAGTACTTC.

The chain employs TRBV11-2 and TRBJ2-1, with 7 positions matching TRBD2. CDR1 is SGHAT, CDR2 FQNNGV, per germline. V shed 2 bases, J shed 8 bases, and the junction held 6 bases outside the gene matches. The CDR3 spans 14 residues. The CDR3 reads CASSLLGLMDEQFF. In DNA, the CDR3 is TGTGCCAGCAGCTTACTGGGACTAATGGATGAGCAGTTCTTC. The full variable domain, its missing parts supplied by reference TRBV11-2 and TRBJ2-1, is EAGVAQSPRYKIIEKRQSVAFWCNPISGHATLYWYQQILGQGPKLLIQFQNNGVVDDSQLPKDRFSAERLKGVDSTLKIQPAKLEDSAVYLCASSLLGLMDEQFFGPGTRLTVL.

This clonotype was observed a handful of times. The V and J genes are TRBV10-3 and TRBJ2-1, with 10 bases identical to TRBD2. Germline trimming cut 4 bases from V and 10 bases from J; bases unmatched to any gene: 13. The length of the CDR3 is 16 residues. The germline V gene has CDR1 ENHRY and CDR2 SYGVKD. Written as DNA, the CDR3 is TGTGCCATCAGTGGAGCTACGGCTAGCGGGGGTGGGGAGCAGTTCTTC. It yields the protein CAISGATASGGGEQFF.

This clonotype came up many times. CDR3 amino acids: CASSPNPYTDTQYF. DNA of the CDR3: TGTGCCAGCTCACCGAACCCATACACAGATACGCAGTATTTT. The V and J genes are TRBV18 and TRBJ2-3, with unresolved D. The germline V gene encodes CDR1 KGHSH and CDR2 LQKENI. V was cut by 3 bases and J by 2 bases, with 9 bases left in between. The CDR3 runs to 14 residues. Drawing the rest from reference TRBV18 and TRBJ2-3, the complete variable domain is NAGVMQNPRHLVRRRGQEARLRCSPMKGHSHVYWYRQLPEEGLKFMVYLQKENIIDESGMPKERFSAEFPKEGPSILRIQQVVRGDSAAYFCASSPNPYTDTQYFGPGTRLTVL.

This clonotype turned up a few times. V usage is TRBV28 and J usage is TRBJ2-7; D is uncertain. This CDR3 is built from 14 residues. The germline V gene has CDR1 MDHEN and CDR2 SYDVKM. The ends were cut back, 7 bases at V and 1 base at J, with 14 bases in the middle. The CDR3 DNA follows: TGTGCCAGCATCCAGCTGGGCGCTTCCTACGAGCAGTACTTC. This codes for CASIQLGASYEQYF.

A few counts support this clonotype. V is TRBV20-1 and J is TRBJ2-7; TRBD2 aligns across 9 bases. The germline gives CDR1 DFQATT, CDR2 SNEGSKA (reference sequence). V lost 6 bases and J lost 3; bases outside the gene matches: 6. The CDR3 has 13 amino acids. The CDR3 nucleotides read TGCAGTGCAAAGCTAGCGGGAAGCTACGAGCAGTACTTC. Translated, it gives CSAKLAGSYEQYF.

CDR3 loop: CASSGGAQTQYF. The CDR3, as DNA: TGTGCCAGCAGCGGGGGCGCCCAGACCCAGTACTTC. The chain has TRBV7-2 and TRBJ2-5; perhaps TRBD1 as D (6 bases). V was cut by 5 bases and J by 6 bases, with 10 bases left in between. CDR1 and CDR2 (germline): SGHTA, FQGNSA. CDR3 length equals 12 residues.

This clonotype was counted between two and nine times. The rearrangement joins TRBV5-4 to TRBJ1-1, with D tentatively TRBD1 (5 bases). The germline V gene encodes CDR1 SGHNT and CDR2 YYREEE (reference sequence). V shed 3 bases and J shed 6 bases, with 18 bases lying between them. The CDR3 is 15 amino acids. The DNA of the CDR3 is TGTGCCAGCAGCTCCCCGAAGGGGACTACGTCTGAAGCTTTCTTT. Its protein product is CASSSPKGTTSEAFF.

V usage is TRBV20-1 and J usage is TRBJ2-5; 9 bases are a match to TRBD1. V lost 6 bases to trimming and J lost 5 bases; unmatched junction nucleotides: 4. Germline V gene data show CDR1 as DFQATT and CDR2 as SNEGSKA (reference sequence). This CDR3 is 12 amino acids long. The CDR3 DNA reads TGCAGTGCGGGACAGGGTTCGGAGACCCAGTACTTC. This translates into CSAGQGSETQYF.

This clonotype came up a few times. This chain connects TRBV29-1 to TRBJ1-2, with D unresolved. CDR3 length equals 10 residues. Trimming removed 3 bases at V and 5 bases at J, with 4 bases between. Looked up from germline, CDR1 is SQVTM and CDR2 is ANQGSEA. The CDR3 sequence is CSVDGYGYTF. Here the CDR3 DNA reads TGCAGCGTTGACGGTTATGGCTACACCTTC. Together with reference TRBV29-1 and TRBJ1-2, the CDR3 gives the full variable domain: SAVISQKPSRDICQRGTSLTIQCQVDSQVTMMFWYRQQPGQSLTLIATANQGSEATYESGFVIDKFPISRPNLTFSTLTVSNMSPEDSSIYLCSVDGYGYTFGSGTRLTVV.

A few counts support this clonotype. The V gene is TRBV9, the J gene TRBJ1-1; D is unclear. The CDR3 consists of 13 residues. V lost 0 bases and J lost 4, with 7 bases in between. CDR1 is SGDLS, CDR2 YYNGEE, per germline. The CDR3 region is CASSVDVGTEAFF. For the CDR3, the DNA is TGTGCCAGCAGCGTAGATGTGGGCACTGAAGCTTTCTTT.

Judged by abundance, this clonotype is medium-sized (0.01 to 0.1%). V is TRBV7-9 and J is TRBJ2-7, with D perhaps matching TRBD2 (5 bases). The CDR3 is made up of 12 amino acids. Germline CDR1 is SEHNR and CDR2 is FQNEAQ (reference sequence). The V and J ends lost 4 bases and 3 bases respectively, with 7 bases between them. CDR3 nucleotide sequence: TGTGCCAGCAGCTCAGACTACTACGAGCAGTACTTC. Protein product: CASSSDYYEQYF.

This sequence joins TRBV5-4 and TRBJ2-3; 9 nucleotides agree with TRBD2. The CDR3 is 17 residues long. Trimming at V came to 0 bases and at J to 4 bases, leaving 9 bases not matched to a gene. Germline V lookup: CDR1 SGHNT, CDR2 YYREEE (reference sequence). CDR3 bases: TGTGCCAGCAGCTTGGCCCTGCTAGCGGGGAACCCAGATACGCAGTATTTT. Encoded protein: CASSLALLAGNPDTQYF.

This chain links TRBV28 with TRBJ1-5; a possible D gene is TRBD1 (6 bases). Germline V lookup: CDR1 MDHEN, CDR2 SYDVKM. CDR3 length: 16 residues. Trimming removed 5 bases from V and 3 bases from J, with 17 bases in between. The CDR3 here is CASSAAGGRYNQPQHF. For the CDR3, the DNA is TGTGCCAGCAGTGCCGCTGGGGGCCGGTACAATCAGCCCCAGCATTTT. Supplemented by reference TRBV28 and TRBJ1-5, the full variable domain reads DVKVTQSSRYLVKRTGEKVFLECVQDMDHENMFWYRQDPGLGLRLIYFSYDVKMKEKGDIPEGYSVSREKKERFSLILESASTNQTSMYLCASSAAGGRYNQPQHFGDGTRLSIL.

This clonotype was observed at least ten times. The V and J genes are TRBV11-2 and TRBJ1-1; D uncertain. Trimming pared 5 bases from V and 3 bases from J, leaving 10 bases between. The CDR3 loop spans 13 amino acids. CDR1 and CDR2 from the germline V gene are SGHAT and FQNNGV. The CDR3 DNA reads TGTGCCAGCAGCAAACGAGAGGACACTGAAGCTTTCTTT. It codes for CASSKREDTEAFF.